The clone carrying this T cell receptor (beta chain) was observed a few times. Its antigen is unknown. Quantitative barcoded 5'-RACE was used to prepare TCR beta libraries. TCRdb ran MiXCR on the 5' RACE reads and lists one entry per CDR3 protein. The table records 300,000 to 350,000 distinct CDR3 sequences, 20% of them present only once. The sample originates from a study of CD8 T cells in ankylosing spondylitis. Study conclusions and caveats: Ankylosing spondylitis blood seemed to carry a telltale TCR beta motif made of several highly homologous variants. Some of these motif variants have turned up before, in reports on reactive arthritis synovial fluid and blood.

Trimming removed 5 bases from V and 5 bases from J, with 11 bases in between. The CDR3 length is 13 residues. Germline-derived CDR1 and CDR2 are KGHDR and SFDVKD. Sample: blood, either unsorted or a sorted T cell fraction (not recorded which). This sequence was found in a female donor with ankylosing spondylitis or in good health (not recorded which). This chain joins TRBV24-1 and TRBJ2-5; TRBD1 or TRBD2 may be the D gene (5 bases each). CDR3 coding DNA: TGTGCCACCAGTGGGGGGTCATCGGAGACCCAGTACTTC. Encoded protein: CATSGGSSETQYF.